A single sample gave rise to the 5 T cell receptor beta chains below, sequenced in a study of early T cells in non-severe SARS-CoV-2 infection. TCRdb called the 5' RACE reads again in MiXCR, with one record for every CDR3 protein. The table lists some 76,000 distinct CDR3 sequences, roughly 15% of them singletons. Specimen: whole blood. These receptors came from an adult who was a healthcare worker with PCR-confirmed SARS-CoV-2 infection or an uninfected control (not recorded which).

CDR3 sequence reads: CASTPPPGLAGRPTQYF. DNA for the CDR3: TGTGCCAGCACCCCTCCTCCGGGACTAGCGGGGCGCCCCACGCAGTATTTT. This sequence joins TRBV6-2 or TRBV6-3 and TRBJ2-3; 13 nucleotides align to TRBD2. J lost 9 bases, V lost 7 bases, and 16 bases had no gene match. This CDR3 is built from 17 residues. CDR1 is MNHEY and CDR2 is SVGEGT in the germline V gene.

This clonotype was observed a handful of times. The chain uses TRBV4-2 and TRBJ1-2; D not resolved. Trimming stripped 4 bases from V and 7 bases from J, with 25 bases between. Germline CDR1 reads LGHNA; CDR2 reads YNFKEQ. The CDR3 has 17 amino acids. The CDR3 nucleotides read TGTGCCAGCAGCCCGATGGTAGGGAGGCCGCAATCGGGTGGCTACACCTTC. This translates into CASSPMVGRPQSGGYTF.

There are a few counts of this clonotype. This chain joins TRBV10-3 and TRBJ1-5; 10 bases are shared with TRBD1. Germline V gene data show CDR1 as ENHRY and CDR2 as SYGVKD. V shed 5 bases and J 4 bases; nucleotides not matched to a gene: 5. CDR3 length: 15 amino acids. CDR3 loop: CAISWDRGGNQPQHF. CDR3 nucleotide sequence: TGTGCCATCAGTTGGGACAGGGGAGGTAATCAGCCCCAGCATTTT.

The chain is built from TRBV7-6 and TRBJ1-4; D is unclear. The germline V gene encodes CDR1 SGHVS and CDR2 FNYEAQ. This CDR3 spans 13 amino acids. Deletions cut 2 bases from V and 8 bases from J, with 9 bases between. In DNA, the CDR3 is TGTGCCAGCAGCTTATCCGCGGGCGAAAAACTGTTTTTT. Residues: CASSLSAGEKLFF.

As regards this clonotype: This may come from a read error, since a much larger clone is one base off. The conserved phenylalanine or tryptophan normally closing the CDR3 is absent here, so this likely arose from a read error. The rearrangement links TRBV20-1 to TRBJ2-3; D may correspond to TRBD1 or TRBD2 (6 bases each). The V gene lost 6 bases and the J gene lost 5 bases, with 15 bases spanning the gap. Germline V gives CDR1 DFQATT, CDR2 SNEGSKA (reference sequence). CDR3 size: 13 residues. The CDR3 loop reads CSATGAGKDTQYY. CDR3 DNA sequence: TGCAGTGCCACGGGGGCCGGGAAAGATACGCAGTATTAT.